This TCR delta chain was recorded in a study of delta chains in infants with herpesvirus infections (dated by TCRdb to 2022 to 2025). Study-wide context: A Ugandan infant birth cohort was prospectively followed from birth to characterize gammadelta T cell responses to primary cytomegalovirus (CMV) infection. Previously published Belgian fetal and cord blood gammadelta TCR data were added only for comparison and were not generated in this cohort. Using PBMC, gammadelta TCRs were sequenced for 15 to 20 CMV-infected infants, one of whom was congenitally infected, and for several CMV-uninfected infants who had enough sample available. The study searched for a public fetal Vdelta1/Vgamma8 gammadelta TCR clonotype in infants who acquired CMV infection after birth. By approximate age, the infant blood samples fell into groups of 1.5, 4, 8 and 12 months. The paper's findings and limits, for the study overall: In CMV-uninfected infants, the public clonotype might still be present but below the detection limit. The authors noted a small sample size and no race- or environment-matched controls, since nearly all Ugandans acquire CMV before adulthood. Within Vdelta1 cells, the frequency of the public clonotype appeared to be inversely correlated with age at infection and to decay rapidly, seemingly not persisting past roughly two months. The public clonotype was detected only at the first time point after infection and was not found in uninfected infants or in infants infected after 120 days. The public Vdelta1 clonotype appeared in 4 of 18 CMV-infected infants: three infected postnatally before 120 days of age, plus the congenitally infected infant.

Of note for this clone: What antigen it recognizes has not been identified. A far larger clone is just one base off, so this is likely a read error.

To prepare the library, RT-PCR was applied. To generate TCR cDNA, PBMC RNA underwent reverse transcription with SuperScript II using gamma-chain- and delta-chain-specific primers. cDNA was purified with AMPure XP beads, amplified, and indexed with Illumina adapters using the Nextera XT Index Kit. Sequencing of gammadelta TCR libraries was carried out on an Illumina MiSeq using a V2 300-cycle kit. The authors' analysis ran thus. Using MiXCR v2.1.12, CDR3 sequences were assembled, and reads were mapped onto D, J and V genes obtained from GenBank. VDJtools v1.2.1 was used to perform repertoire analyses of the CDR3 clonotypes. Via CATT, TCRdb reprocessed the public reads, and rows with identical DNA were then joined. The V and J calls come from TCRdb's annotation, not from the publication. Here the sample has over a thousand delta-chain clones; approximately 30% occur a single time. Of the sample, 15% to 20% falls within the top ten clones.

After removal of 4 bases from V and 0 bases from J, the junction retains 29 bases not matched to a gene. The CDR3 spans 26 residues, from the cysteine through the phenylalanine. The CDR3 DNA has 78 bases and is translated from base 1. From a lookup of the germline V gene, CDR1 and CDR2 are TSWWSYY and QGS. Pregnant women receiving prenatal care in Kampala, Uganda, were recruited, and the infants of these women were enrolled, with documentation of maternal HIV status required. Weekly visits were made to families, and infant clinical information, oral swabs and peripheral blood were collected beginning at 6 weeks of age and every 4 months thereafter. After blood was collected in heparin tubes, PBMC were isolated using Ficoll-Paque density gradient centrifugation and then cryopreserved.

This sequence uses TRDV1 and TRDJ2, with 13 central nucleotides matching TRDD3. The TCR sequence derives from a human donor who was a Ugandan infant, either HIV-exposed or HIV-unexposed (not recorded which). Source: peripheral blood, taken at time point 3 of longitudinal follow-up. The DNA sequence is given as TGTGCTCTTGGGGGCGCAGCAACGCTATTTACTGGGGGATACGCCGGTCGCTGTGCTTTGACAGCACAACTCTTCTTT. Translation gives CALGGAATLFTGGYAGRCALTAQLFF.